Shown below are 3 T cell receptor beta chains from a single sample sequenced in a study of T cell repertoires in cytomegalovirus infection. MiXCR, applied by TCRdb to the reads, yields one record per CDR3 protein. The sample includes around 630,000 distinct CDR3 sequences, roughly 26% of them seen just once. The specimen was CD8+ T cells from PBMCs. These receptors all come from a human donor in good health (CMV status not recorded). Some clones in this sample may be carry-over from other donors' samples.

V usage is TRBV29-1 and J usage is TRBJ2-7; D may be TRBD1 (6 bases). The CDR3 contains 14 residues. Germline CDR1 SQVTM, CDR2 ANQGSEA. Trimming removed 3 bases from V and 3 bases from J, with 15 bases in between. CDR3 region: CSVDSGTPIYEQYF. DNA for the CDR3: TGCAGCGTTGATTCCGGGACACCTATCTACGAGCAGTACTTC.

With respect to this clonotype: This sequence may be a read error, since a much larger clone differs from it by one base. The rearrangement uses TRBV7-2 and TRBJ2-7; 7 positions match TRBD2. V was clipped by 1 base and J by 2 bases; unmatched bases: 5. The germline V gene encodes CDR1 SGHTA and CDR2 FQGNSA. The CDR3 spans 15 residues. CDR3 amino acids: CASSLGWGGTYEQYF. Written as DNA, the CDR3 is TGTGCCAGCAGCTTAGGGTGGGGAGGGACCTACGAGCAGTACTTC. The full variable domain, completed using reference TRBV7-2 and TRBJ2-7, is GAGVSQSPSNKVTEKGKDVELRCDPISGHTALYWYRQSLGQGLEFLIYFQGNSAPDKSGLPSDRFSAERTGGSVSTLTIQRTQQEDSAVYLCASSLGWGGTYEQYFGPGTRLTVT.

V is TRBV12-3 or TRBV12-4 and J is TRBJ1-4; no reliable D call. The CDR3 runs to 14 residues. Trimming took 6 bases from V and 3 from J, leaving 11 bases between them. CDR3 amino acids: CASSFRVANEKLFF. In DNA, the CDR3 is TGTGCCAGCAGCTTCCGAGTGGCTAATGAAAAACTGTTTTTT.